This T cell receptor (beta chain) emerged from a study of cytomegalovirus exposure and HLA in healthy donors. With 6 bases clipped from V and 6 bases from J, the junction kept 8 bases outside the gene matches. The CDR3 is 15 residues long. CDR1 is ENHRY, CDR2 SYGVKD, per germline. Vbeta (60) and Jbeta (13) primers were used in the PCR. TCRdb keeps only in-frame clones here, not all; method: immunoSEQ multiplex PCR. The sample lists 150,000 to 200,000 clones, 9.5% to 15% seen once, with roughly 7.7% in the top ten. The chain couples TRBV10-3 to TRBJ1-6, with 7 bases that match TRBD1. The TCR sequence derives from a middle-aged man in good health and CMV-seropositive. Material: PBMCs. CDR3 protein: CAIRKGDRINSPLHF. In DNA, the CDR3 is TGTGCCATCAGGAAAGGGGACAGAATTAATTCACCCCTCCACTTT.